This paragraph covers one T cell receptor (beta chain) sequence. The antigen is not known. Read coverage stops 3 residues before the CDR3 terminus; the germline J gene supplies the remainder. This sample is drawn from a study of T cells in women clearing cervical HPV infection. General study points: Each sample's T-cell count was unknown, possibly confounding richness.

TCRdb keeps only in-frame clones here, not all; method: immunoSEQ multiplex PCR. The table for this sample gives about 25,000 clones. Germline values: CDR1 LNHDA, CDR2 SQIVND (reference sequence). Trimming cost V 3 bases and J 6 bases, with 18 bases left between them. This CDR3 spans 16 amino acids. The receptor was isolated from a woman between 18 and 75 years old with a cervical HPV16 infection that either progressed to CIN3+ or cleared (not recorded which). Specimen: blood buffy coat. The V gene is TRBV19, the J gene TRBJ1-5; D is undetermined. CDR3 region: CASSIVVRSTVQPQHF. Incomplete CDR3 DNA: TGTGCCAGTAGTATTGTCGTCAGGTCGACCGTTCAGCCC.